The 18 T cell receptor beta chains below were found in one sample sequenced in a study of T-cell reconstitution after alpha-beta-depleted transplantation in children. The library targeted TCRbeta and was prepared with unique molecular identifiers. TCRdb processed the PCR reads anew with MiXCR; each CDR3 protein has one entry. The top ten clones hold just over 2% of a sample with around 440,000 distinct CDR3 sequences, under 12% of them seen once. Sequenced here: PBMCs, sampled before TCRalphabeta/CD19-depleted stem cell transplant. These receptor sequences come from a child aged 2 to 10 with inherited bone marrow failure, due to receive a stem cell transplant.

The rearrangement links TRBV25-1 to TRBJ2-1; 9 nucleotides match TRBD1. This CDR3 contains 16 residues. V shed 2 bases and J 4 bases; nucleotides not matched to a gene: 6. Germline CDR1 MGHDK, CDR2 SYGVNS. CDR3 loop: CASSESAGQGYNEQFF. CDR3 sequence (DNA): TGTGCCAGCAGTGAAAGCGCGGGACAGGGATACAATGAGCAGTTCTTC.

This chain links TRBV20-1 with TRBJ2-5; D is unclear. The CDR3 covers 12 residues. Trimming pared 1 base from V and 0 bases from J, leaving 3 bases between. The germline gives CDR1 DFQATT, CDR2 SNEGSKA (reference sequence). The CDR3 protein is CSARGDQETQYF. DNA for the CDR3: TGCAGTGCTAGAGGCGACCAAGAGACCCAGTACTTC.

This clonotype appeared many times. The CDR3 protein is CASSPGLAAADEQFF. The CDR3 DNA sequence: TGCGCCAGCAGCCCGGGACTAGCGGCCGCCGATGAGCAGTTCTTC. V is TRBV4-3 and J is TRBJ2-1; 11 bases agree with TRBD2. CDR1 LGHNA and CDR2 YSLEER come from the germline V gene. Germline trimming cut 4 bases from V and 8 bases from J; bases unmatched to any gene: 7. The CDR3 consists of 15 residues.

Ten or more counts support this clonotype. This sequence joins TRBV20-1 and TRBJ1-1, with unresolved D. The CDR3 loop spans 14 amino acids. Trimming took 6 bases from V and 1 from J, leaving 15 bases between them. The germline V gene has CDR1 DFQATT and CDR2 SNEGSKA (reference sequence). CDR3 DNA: TGCAGTGCGCTAACTCCCGGAGGGAACACTGAAGCTTTCTTT. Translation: CSALTPGGNTEAFF.

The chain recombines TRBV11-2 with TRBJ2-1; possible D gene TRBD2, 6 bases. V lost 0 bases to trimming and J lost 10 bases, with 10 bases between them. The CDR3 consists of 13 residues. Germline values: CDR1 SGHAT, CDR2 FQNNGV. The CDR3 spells CASSLDIAVEQFF. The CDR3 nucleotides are TGTGCCAGCAGCTTAGATATAGCGGTAGAGCAGTTCTTC.

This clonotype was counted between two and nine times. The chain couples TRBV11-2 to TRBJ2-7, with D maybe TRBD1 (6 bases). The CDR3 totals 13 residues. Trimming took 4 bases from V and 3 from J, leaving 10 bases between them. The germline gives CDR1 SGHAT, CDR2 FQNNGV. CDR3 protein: CASSSEQGYEQYF. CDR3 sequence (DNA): TGTGCCAGCAGCTCAGAACAGGGCTACGAGCAGTACTTC.

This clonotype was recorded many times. CDR3 residues: CASSPLREGATEAFF. The CDR3, as DNA: TGTGCCAGCAGTCCCCTGCGGGAGGGGGCAACTGAAGCTTTCTTT. This rearrangement joins TRBV4-2 to TRBJ1-1, with TRBD1 matching over 7 bases. Germline values: CDR1 LGHNA, CDR2 YNFKEQ. This CDR3 is 15 amino acids long. V trimming: 6 bases; J trimming: 5 bases; junction bases outside the gene matches: 12.

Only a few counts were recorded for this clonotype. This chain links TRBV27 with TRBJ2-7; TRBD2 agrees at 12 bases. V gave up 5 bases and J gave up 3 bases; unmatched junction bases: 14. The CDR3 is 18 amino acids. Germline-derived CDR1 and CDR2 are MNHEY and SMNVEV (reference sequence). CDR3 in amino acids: CASSPGTGGTSGYYEQYF. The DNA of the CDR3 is TGTGCCAGCAGTCCCGGGACGGGAGGGACTAGCGGGTACTACGAGCAGTACTTC.

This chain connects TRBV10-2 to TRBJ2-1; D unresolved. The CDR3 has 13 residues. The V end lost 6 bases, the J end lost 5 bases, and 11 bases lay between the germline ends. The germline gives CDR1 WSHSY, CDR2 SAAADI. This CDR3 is CASSYELDNEQFF. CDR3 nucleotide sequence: TGCGCCAGCAGCTACGAATTGGACAATGAGCAGTTCTTC.

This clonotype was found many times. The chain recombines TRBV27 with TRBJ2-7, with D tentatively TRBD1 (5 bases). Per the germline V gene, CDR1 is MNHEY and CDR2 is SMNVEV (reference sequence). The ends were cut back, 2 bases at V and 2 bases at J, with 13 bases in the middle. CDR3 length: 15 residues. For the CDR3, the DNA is TGTGCCAGCAGTTTAGTGAGAGACAGAGCCTACGAGCAGTACTTC. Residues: CASSLVRDRAYEQYF.

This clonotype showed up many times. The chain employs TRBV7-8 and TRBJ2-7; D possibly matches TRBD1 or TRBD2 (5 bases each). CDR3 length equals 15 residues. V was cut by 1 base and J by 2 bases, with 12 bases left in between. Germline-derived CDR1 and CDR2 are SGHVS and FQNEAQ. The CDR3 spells CASSLEGPGTYEQYF. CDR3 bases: TGTGCCAGCAGCTTAGAGGGACCGGGCACCTACGAGCAGTACTTC.

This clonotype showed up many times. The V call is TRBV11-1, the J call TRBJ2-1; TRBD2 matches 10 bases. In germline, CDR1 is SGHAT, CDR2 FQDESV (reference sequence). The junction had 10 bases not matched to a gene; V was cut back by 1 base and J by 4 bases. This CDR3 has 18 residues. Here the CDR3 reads CASSLGPMASGGYNEQFF. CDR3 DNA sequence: TGTGCCAGCAGCTTAGGGCCGATGGCTAGCGGGGGATACAATGAGCAGTTCTTC.

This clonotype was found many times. CDR3 coding DNA: TGTGCCAGCAGTTACGGCCCCCCAGGGTACACTGGAAACACCATATATTTT. This codes for CASSYGPPGYTGNTIYF. This chain joins TRBV27 and TRBJ1-3, with D tentatively TRBD1 (5 bases). This CDR3 comprises 17 residues. CDR1 is MNHEY and CDR2 is SMNVEV in the germline V gene (reference sequence). The V and J ends lost 4 bases and 2 bases respectively, with 18 bases between them.

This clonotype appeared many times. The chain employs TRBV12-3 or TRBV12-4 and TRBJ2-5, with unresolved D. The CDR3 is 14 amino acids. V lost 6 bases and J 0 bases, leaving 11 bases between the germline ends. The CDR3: CASRAQAYQETQYF. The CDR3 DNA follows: TGTGCCAGCAGGGCCCAGGCGTACCAAGAGACCCAGTACTTC.

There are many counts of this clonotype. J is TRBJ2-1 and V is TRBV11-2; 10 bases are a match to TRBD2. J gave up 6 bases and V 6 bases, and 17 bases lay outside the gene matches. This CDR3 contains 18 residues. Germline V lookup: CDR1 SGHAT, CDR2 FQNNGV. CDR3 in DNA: TGTGCCAGCAGTTCTTCTGGTCTAGCGGGAGTTTTGTCCAATGAGCAGTTCTTC. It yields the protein CASSSSGLAGVLSNEQFF.

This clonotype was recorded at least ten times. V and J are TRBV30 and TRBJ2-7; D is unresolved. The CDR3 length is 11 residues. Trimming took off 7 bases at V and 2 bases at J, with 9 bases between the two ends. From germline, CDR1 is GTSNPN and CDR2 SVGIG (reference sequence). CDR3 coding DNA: TGTGCCTCGAGAAAGGCCTACGAGCAGTACTTC. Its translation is CASRKAYEQYF.

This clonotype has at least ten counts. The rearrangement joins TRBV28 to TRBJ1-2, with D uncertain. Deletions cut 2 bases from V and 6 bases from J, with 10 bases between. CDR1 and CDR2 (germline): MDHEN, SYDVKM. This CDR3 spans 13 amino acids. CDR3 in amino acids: CASSLRQRNGYTF. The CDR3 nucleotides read TGTGCCAGCAGTTTACGTCAGAGGAATGGCTACACCTTC.

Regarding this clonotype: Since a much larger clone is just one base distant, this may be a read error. Written as DNA, the CDR3 is TGTGCCATCAGTGATACCTCCAGCGGGGCAAACGATGAGCAGTTCTTC. It translates to CAISDTSSGANDEQFF. V usage is TRBV10-3 and J usage is TRBJ2-1; 7 bases are shared with TRBD2. This CDR3 is 16 amino acids long. The germline V gene has CDR1 ENHRY and CDR2 SYGVKD. Germline trimming cut 3 bases from V and 8 bases from J; bases unmatched to any gene: 13.